Presented here are 9 T cell receptor beta chains from one specimen sequenced in a study of blood T cell repertoires in COVID-19. Profiling relied on immunoSEQ multiplex PCR, and the TCRdb table lists in-frame clones only, not all of them. The data hold under 250,000 clones, with approximately 84% observed a single time. The sample taken for sequencing was peripheral blood. The receptor set was obtained from a man aged 45 to 65 who had recovered from COVID-19.

This clone was counted a few times. The rearrangement joins TRBV18 to TRBJ1-1, with 8 nucleotides matching TRBD1. Germline V lookup: CDR1 KGHSH, CDR2 LQKENI. The CDR3 covers 14 residues. Losses at the gene ends were 3 bases for V and 5 bases for J; bases not matched to a gene: 5. The chain's CDR3 is CASSPAQGATEAFF. The DNA of the CDR3 is TGTGCCAGCTCACCGGCCCAGGGGGCGACTGAAGCTTTCTTT.

The chain has TRBV20-1 and TRBJ1-3; D remains ambiguous. This CDR3 contains 16 residues. Germline V lookup: CDR1 DFQATT, CDR2 SNEGSKA (reference sequence). The V end was cut by 3 bases, the J end by 2 bases, with 17 bases between. CDR3 in amino acids: CSASLVPGSAGNTIYF. The CDR3 region has the DNA TGCAGTGCTAGTCTCGTTCCGGGGAGTGCTGGAAACACCATATATTTT.

J is TRBJ1-5 and V is TRBV4-1; TRBD1 agrees at 8 bases. Germline V gives CDR1 MGHRA, CDR2 YSYEKL. V gave up 1 base and J gave up 6 bases; unmatched junction bases: 8. The CDR3 contains 16 residues. The CDR3 loop is CASSQGQDRDVQPQHF. The DNA for the CDR3 is TGCGCCAGCAGCCAAGGTCAGGACAGGGACGTTCAGCCCCAGCATTTT.

J is TRBJ1-1 and V is TRBV18; D is possibly TRBD1 (6 bases). There are 16 residues in the CDR3. The V gene lost 1 base and the J gene lost 0 bases, with 12 bases spanning the gap. Germline lookup yields CDR1 KGHSH and CDR2 LQKENI. The CDR3 sequence: CASSPQRTDMNTEAFF. In DNA form, the CDR3 reads TGTGCCAGCTCACCACAAAGGACAGACATGAACACTGAAGCTTTCTTT. The full variable domain, with the rest looked up from reference TRBV18 and TRBJ1-1, is NAGVMQNPRHLVRRRGQEARLRCSPMKGHSHVYWYRQLPEEGLKFMVYLQKENIIDESGMPKERFSAEFPKEGPSILRIQQVVRGDSAAYFCASSPQRTDMNTEAFFGQGTRLTVV.

The chain couples TRBV6-5 to TRBJ2-1, with a weak D call TRBD1 (6 bases). The CDR3 consists of 14 residues. CDR1 MNHEY and CDR2 SVGAGI come from the germline V gene. Trimming left V 5 bases short and J 3 bases short, with 11 bases between. This chain's CDR3 is CASSTDSVYNEQFF. In nucleotides, the CDR3 is TGTGCCAGCAGTACGGACAGTGTCTACAATGAGCAGTTCTTC.

A single count supports this clone. This sequence joins TRBV28 and TRBJ1-6, with D tentatively TRBD1 (5 bases). The CDR3 extends over 15 amino acids. CDR1 and CDR2 (germline): MDHEN, SYDVKM. Deletions cut 7 bases from V and 9 bases from J, with 19 bases between. Here the CDR3 DNA reads TGTGCCAGCACCAGAATGTGGCAGGGTGGTTCACCCCTCCACTTT. Residues: CASTRMWQGGSPLHF.

The J gene is TRBJ2-1, the V gene TRBV18; 7 positions agree with TRBD2. V shed 2 bases, J shed 5 bases, and the junction held 6 bases outside the gene matches. CDR3 length: 15 amino acids. The germline V gene encodes CDR1 KGHSH and CDR2 LQKENI. The chain's CDR3 is CASSPIAGHNNEQFF. The CDR3 nucleotides read TGTGCCAGCTCACCAATAGCGGGTCACAACAATGAGCAGTTCTTC.

This chain joins TRBV19 and TRBJ2-1, with a weak D call TRBD2 (5 bases). Germline CDR1 LNHDA, CDR2 SQIVND (reference sequence). V gave up 0 bases and J gave up 2 bases, with 8 bases separating them. The length of the CDR3 is 15 residues. CDR3 loop: CASSIDSGAYNEQFF. CDR3 in DNA: TGTGCCAGTAGTATAGACAGCGGAGCCTACAATGAGCAGTTCTTC.

The V gene is TRBV7-9, the J gene TRBJ1-4; possible D gene TRBD1, 6 bases. This CDR3 comprises 15 residues. The germline V gene has CDR1 SEHNR and CDR2 FQNEAQ (reference sequence). Trimming took 5 bases from V and 4 from J, leaving 14 bases between them. The CDR3, as DNA: TGTGCCAGCAGCCGTGCGACAGGCTTTAATGAAAAACTGTTTTTT. Its protein product is CASSRATGFNEKLFF.